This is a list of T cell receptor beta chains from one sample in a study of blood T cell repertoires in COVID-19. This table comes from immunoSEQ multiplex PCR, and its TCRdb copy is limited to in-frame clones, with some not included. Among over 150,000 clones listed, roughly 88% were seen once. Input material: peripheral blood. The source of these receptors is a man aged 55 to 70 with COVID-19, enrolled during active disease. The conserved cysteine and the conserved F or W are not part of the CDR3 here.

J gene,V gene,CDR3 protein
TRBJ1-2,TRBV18,ASSPGTGDNGYT
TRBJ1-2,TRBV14,ASSLGQWGVYGYT
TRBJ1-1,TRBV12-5,ASGLVPRDTEAF
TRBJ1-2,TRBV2,ASSEETGGGGYGYT
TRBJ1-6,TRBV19,ASSIDRQGSNSPLH
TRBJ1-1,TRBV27,ASSLLPGQGDTEAF
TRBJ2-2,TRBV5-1,ATPRGAGAKNTGELF
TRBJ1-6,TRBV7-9,ASRDRQGNSPLH
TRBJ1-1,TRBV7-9,ASSPQGASLTEAF
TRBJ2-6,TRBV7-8,ASSLRSQPSGANVLT
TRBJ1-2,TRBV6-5,ASSRGTGRWNT
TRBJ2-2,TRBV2,ASLLGRAYENTGELF
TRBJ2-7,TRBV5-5,ASTRGGRGPLEQY
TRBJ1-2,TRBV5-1,ASSLSGVGYT
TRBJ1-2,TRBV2,ASSEQGRGLNGYT
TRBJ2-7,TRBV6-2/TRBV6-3,ASSQGTSGTYEQY
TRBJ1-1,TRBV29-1,SVDAGARTEAF
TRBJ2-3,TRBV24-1,ATSDSRTSGSGNTQY
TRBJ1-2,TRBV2,ASRPGSGDYGYT
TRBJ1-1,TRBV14,ASSQDRGWYLMNTEAF
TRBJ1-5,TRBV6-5,ASTGSIQGQPQH
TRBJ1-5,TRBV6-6,ASSYVGQGYEPQH
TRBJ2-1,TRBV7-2,ASRSRAAGGVEQF
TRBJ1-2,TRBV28,ASRPSGNYGYT
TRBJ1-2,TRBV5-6,ASSFVSQGYGYT
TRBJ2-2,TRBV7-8,ASSLAVRGGTTGELF
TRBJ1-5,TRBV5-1,ASSETGTGLQPQH
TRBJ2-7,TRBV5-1,ASSGSGLAGLSYEQY
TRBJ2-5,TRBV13,ASSAQTSGRAQETQY
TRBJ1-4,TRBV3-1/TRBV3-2,ASSQGGPTNEKLF
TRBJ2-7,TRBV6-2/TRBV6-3,ASSYRGPYEQY
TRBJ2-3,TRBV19,ASSISSSGPTDTQY
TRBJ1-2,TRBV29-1,SGEWGQGRDGYT
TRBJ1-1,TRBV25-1,ASSESLVSPAGTEAF
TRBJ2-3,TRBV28,ASSSLGTTQY
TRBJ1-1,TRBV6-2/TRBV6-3,ASSYLPQGNTEAF
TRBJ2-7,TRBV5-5,ASSLETFTSYEQY
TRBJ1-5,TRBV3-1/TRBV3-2,ASSQLGGQPQH
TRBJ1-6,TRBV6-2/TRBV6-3,ASSQPRTSGNSPLH
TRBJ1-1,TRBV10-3,AISVGGGNDEAF
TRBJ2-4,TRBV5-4,ASSSGTGGFIQY
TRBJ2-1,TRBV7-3,ASSLLAGGSYNEQF
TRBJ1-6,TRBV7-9,ASSLAWGENSPLH
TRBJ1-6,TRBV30,AWSRQINSPLH
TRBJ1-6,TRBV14,ASSQLRGQGVNNSPLH
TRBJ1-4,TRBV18,ASSPQSTGYNEKLF
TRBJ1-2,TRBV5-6,ASSLGFGTGNGYT
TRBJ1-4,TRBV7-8,ASSLGGVGEKLF
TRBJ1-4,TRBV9,ASSVGPVNEKLF
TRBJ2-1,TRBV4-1,ASSQASSGRYNEQF
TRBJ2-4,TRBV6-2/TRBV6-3,ASSYTQGGAKNIQY
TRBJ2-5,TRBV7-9,ASSSSIQETQY
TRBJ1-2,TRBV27,ASSLSWGQDYT
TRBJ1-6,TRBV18,ASNPQGANSPLH
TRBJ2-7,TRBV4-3,ASSTTSGGSSYEQY
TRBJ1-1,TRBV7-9,ASSPPGQSTEAF
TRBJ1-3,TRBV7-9,ASSLGAAGNTIY
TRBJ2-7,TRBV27,ASSEGDRGRVNEQY
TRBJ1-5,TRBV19,ASSIGQGVWPQH
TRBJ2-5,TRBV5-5,ASSRDRGETQY